Below, one T cell receptor beta chain is given with its context. This record comes from a study of blood T cell repertoires in COVID-19. At the level of the study: Sites in the United States, Italy and Spain provided acute and convalescent COVID-19 samples. From T cells, B-cell-depleted T cells, or PBMCs came the material, which was cDNA or gDNA.

In the original processing: Estimation of nucleated cell counts was performed using reference gene primer amplification. Produced via immunoSEQ multiplex PCR; TCRdb's table is partial and in-frame only. That table is the source of V, J and clone size, and D and trimming were worked out from the DNA. The table records 100,000 or so clones, 85% of them present only once. The CDR3 spans 15 residues. V shed 5 bases, J shed 3 bases, and the junction held 7 bases outside the gene matches. Germline-derived CDR1 and CDR2 are SGHTA and FQGNSA. The rearrangement joins TRBV7-2 to TRBJ2-7, with 10 positions matching TRBD1. The TCR comes from a woman in her seventies with active or convalescent COVID-19. The sample comprised peripheral blood. CDR3 region: CASSIRTGGIYEQYF. CDR3 nucleotides: TGTGCCAGCAGCATCAGGACAGGGGGTATCTACGAGCAGTACTTC. Full variable domain (rest looked up from reference TRBV7-2 and TRBJ2-7): GAGVSQSPSNKVTEKGKDVELRCDPISGHTALYWYRQSLGQGLEFLIYFQGNSAPDKSGLPSDRFSAERTGGSVSTLTIQRTQQEDSAVYLCASSIRTGGIYEQYFGPGTRLTVT.